This T cell receptor (beta chain) stems from a study of technical replicates of blood from a few donors. Repertoires were generated with immunoSEQ multiplex PCR, while TCRdb's copy carries only in-frame clones and drops some. Here the sample spans 60,000 to 90,000 clones, nearly 98% being singletons. Sequencing was performed on T cells isolated from PBMCs. The clonotype originates from a human donor in good health.

The CDR3 region is CASSPYSNQPQHF. The CDR3 DNA sequence: TGTGCCAGCAGTCCTTATAGCAATCAGCCCCAGCATTTT. The V call is TRBV6-6, the J call TRBJ1-5; D call uncertain. Trimming took off 5 bases at V and 0 bases at J, with 5 bases between the two ends. The CDR3 spans 13 residues. Germline values: CDR1 MNHNY, CDR2 SVGAGI (reference sequence).